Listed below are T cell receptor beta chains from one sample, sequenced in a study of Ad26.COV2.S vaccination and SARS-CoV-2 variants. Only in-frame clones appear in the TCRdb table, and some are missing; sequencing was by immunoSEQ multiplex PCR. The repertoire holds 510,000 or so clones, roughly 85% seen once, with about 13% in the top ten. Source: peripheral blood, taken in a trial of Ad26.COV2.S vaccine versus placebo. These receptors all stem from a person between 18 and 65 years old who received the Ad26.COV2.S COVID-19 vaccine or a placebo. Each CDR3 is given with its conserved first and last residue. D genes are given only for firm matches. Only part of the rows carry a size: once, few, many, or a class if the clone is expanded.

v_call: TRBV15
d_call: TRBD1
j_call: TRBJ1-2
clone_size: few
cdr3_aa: CATSTDREAVGYTF
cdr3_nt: TGTGCCACCAGCACCGACAGGGAGGCGGTGGGCTACACCTTC

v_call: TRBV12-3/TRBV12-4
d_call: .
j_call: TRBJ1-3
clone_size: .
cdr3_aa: CASTPGGNTIYF
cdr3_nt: TGTGCCAGCACCCCAGGCGGAAACACCATATATTTT

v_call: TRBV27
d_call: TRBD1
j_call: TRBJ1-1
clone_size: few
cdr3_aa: CASSLRRGGFAEAFF
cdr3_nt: TGTGCCAGCAGTTTACGAAGAGGGGGCTTCGCTGAAGCTTTCTTT

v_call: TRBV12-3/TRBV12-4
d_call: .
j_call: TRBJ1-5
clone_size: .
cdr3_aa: CASSTGQPQHF
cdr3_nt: TGTGCCAGCAGTACTGGTCAGCCCCAGCATTTT

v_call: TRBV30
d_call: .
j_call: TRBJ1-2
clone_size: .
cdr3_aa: CAWSVGGYGYTF
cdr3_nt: TGTGCCTGGAGTGTTGGGGGTTATGGCTACACCTTC

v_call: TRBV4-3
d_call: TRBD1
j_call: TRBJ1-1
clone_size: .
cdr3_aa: CASSRMAGTGGAGTEAFF
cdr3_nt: TGCGCCAGCAGCCGCATGGCCGGGACAGGGGGCGCGGGCACTGAAGCTTTCTTT

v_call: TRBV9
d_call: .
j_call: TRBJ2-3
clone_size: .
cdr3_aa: CASRTGTHGGDTQYF
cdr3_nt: TGTGCCAGCAGAACGGGAACCCACGGAGGGGATACGCAGTATTTT

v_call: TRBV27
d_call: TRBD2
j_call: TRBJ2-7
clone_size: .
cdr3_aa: CASLLLAGGRYEQYF
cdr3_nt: TGTGCCAGCTTACTACTGGCGGGAGGCCGATACGAGCAGTACTTC

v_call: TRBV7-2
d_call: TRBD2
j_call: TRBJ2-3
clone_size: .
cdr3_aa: CASSSKGTSGRASTDTQYF
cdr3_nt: TGTGCCAGCAGCTCCAAAGGGACTAGCGGGAGGGCGAGCACAGATACGCAGTATTTT

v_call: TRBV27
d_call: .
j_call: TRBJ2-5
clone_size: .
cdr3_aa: CASSSGWWETQYF
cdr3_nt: TGTGCCAGCAGTTCAGGGTGGTGGGAGACCCAGTACTTC

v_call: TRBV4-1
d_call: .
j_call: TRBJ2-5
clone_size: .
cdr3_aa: CASSQEDTLLQETQYF
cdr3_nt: TGCGCCAGCAGCCAAGAGGATACGCTGCTTCAAGAGACCCAGTACTTC

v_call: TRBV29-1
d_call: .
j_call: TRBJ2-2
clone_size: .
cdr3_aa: CSVASQLGTGELFF
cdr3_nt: TGCAGCGTTGCCAGCCAGTTGGGTACCGGGGAGCTGTTTTTT

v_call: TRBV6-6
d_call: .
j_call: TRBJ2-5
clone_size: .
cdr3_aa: CASSYSDGETQYF
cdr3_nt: TGTGCCAGCAGTTACTCCGACGGGGAGACCCAGTACTTC

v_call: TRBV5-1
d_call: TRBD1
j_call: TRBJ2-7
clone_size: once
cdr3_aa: CASSRVGQGSYEQYF
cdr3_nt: TGCGCCAGCAGCAGGGTAGGACAGGGTAGCTACGAGCAGTACTTC

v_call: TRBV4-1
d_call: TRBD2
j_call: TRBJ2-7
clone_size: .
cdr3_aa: CASSQDRGGSSYEQYF
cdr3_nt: TGCGCCAGCAGCCAAGATCGGGGGGGGAGCTCCTACGAGCAGTACTTC

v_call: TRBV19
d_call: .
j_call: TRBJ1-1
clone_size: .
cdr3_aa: CASSMTRGEAFF
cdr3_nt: TGTGCCAGTAGTATGACGCGGGGGGAAGCTTTCTTT

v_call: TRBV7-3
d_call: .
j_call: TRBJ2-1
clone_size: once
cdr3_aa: CASSLTEGIGEQFF
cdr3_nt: TGTGCCAGCAGCTTAACGGAAGGGATAGGGGAGCAGTTCTTC

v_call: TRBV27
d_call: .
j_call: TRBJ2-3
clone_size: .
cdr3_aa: CASSLLGALGTDTQYF
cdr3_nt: TGTGCCAGCAGTTTATTAGGGGCGCTGGGCACAGATACGCAGTATTTT

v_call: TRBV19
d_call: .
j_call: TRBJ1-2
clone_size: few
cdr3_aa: CASHEVGRRANYGYTF
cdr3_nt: TGTGCCAGCCATGAGGTGGGGCGGCGAGCTAACTATGGCTACACCTTC

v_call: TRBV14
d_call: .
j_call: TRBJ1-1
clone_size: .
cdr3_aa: CASSQDDPPDTEAFF
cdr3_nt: TGTGCCAGCAGCCAAGATGACCCGCCGGACACTGAAGCTTTCTTT

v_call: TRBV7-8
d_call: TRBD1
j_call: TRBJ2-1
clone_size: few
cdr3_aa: CASSQYQSQGANNEQFF
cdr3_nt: TGTGCCAGCAGCCAATATCAATCCCAGGGGGCGAACAATGAGCAGTTCTTC

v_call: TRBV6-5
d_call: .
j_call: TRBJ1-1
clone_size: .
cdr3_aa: CASSHEVAEAFF
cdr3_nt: TGTGCCAGCAGCCATGAGGTGGCTGAAGCTTTCTTT

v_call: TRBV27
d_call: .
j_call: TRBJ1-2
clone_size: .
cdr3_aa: CASSPRLELSYYTF
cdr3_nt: TGTGCCAGCAGTCCCCGACTTGAACTAAGCTACTACACCTTC

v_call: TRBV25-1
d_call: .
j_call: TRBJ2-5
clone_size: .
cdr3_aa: CASSDHTWWETQYF
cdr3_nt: TGTGCCAGCAGTGACCACACATGGTGGGAGACCCAGTACTTC

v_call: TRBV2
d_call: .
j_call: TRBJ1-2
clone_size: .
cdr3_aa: CASSRPTGGYGYTF
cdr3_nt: TGTGCCAGCAGCAGACCGACCGGGGGCTATGGCTACACCTTC

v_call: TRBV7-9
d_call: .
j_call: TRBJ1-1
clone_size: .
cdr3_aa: CASSIASGILKLEAFF
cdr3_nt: TGTGCCAGCAGCATCGCTTCGGGGATACTGAAGCTTGAGGCTTTCTTT

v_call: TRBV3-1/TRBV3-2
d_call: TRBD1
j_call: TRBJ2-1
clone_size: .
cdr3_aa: CASSPGTGPYNEQFF
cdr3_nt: TGTGCCAGCAGCCCCGGGACAGGGCCCTACAATGAGCAGTTCTTC

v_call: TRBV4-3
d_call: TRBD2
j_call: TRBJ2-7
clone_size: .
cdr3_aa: CASSSYRTSGNSGEQYF
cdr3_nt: TGCGCCAGCAGCTCCTACCGGACTAGCGGGAACTCCGGCGAGCAGTACTTC

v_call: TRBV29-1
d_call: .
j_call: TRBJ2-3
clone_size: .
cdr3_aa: CSARLSSTDTQYF
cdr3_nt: TGCAGCGCCCGACTCTCTAGCACAGATACGCAGTATTTT

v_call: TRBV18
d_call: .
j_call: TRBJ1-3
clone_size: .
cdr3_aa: CASSPGTAYSGNTIYF
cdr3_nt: TGTGCCAGCTCACCTGGGACCGCATACTCTGGAAACACCATATATTTT

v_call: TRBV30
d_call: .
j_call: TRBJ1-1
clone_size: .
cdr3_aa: CAWSVLGGRTEAFF
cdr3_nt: TGTGCCTGGAGTGTACTTGGGGGACGGACTGAAGCTTTCTTT

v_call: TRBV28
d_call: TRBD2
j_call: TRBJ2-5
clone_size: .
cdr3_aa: CASRSGTRVVETQYF
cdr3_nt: TGTGCCAGCAGATCGGGGACTAGGGTGGTAGAGACCCAGTACTTC

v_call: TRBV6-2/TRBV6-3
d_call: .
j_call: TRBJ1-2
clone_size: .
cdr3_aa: CASSYRSKLHSYTF
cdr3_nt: TGTGCCAGCAGTTATCGTTCGAAGCTACATAGCTACACCTTC

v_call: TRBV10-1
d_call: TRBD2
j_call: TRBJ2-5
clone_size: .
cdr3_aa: CASPHPGGAETQYF
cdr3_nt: TGCGCCAGCCCCCATCCGGGGGGGGCAGAGACCCAGTACTTC

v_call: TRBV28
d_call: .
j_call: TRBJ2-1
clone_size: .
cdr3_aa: CASSLGAASHEQFF
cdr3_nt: TGTGCCAGCAGTTTGGGGGCCGCGTCTCATGAGCAGTTCTTC

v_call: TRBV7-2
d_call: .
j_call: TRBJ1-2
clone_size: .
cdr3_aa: CASSLASGAGYGYTF
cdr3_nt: TGTGCCAGCAGCTTAGCGTCAGGGGCTGGCTATGGCTACACCTTC

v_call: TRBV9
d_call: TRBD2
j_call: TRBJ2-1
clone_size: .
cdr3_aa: CASSGGLAGGGRFNEQFF
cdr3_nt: TGTGCCAGCAGCGGAGGACTAGCGGGAGGGGGAAGGTTCAATGAGCAGTTCTTC

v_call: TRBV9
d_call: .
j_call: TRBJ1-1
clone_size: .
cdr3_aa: CASSVGDYTEAFF
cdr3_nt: TGTGCCAGCAGCGTCGGGGACTACACTGAAGCTTTCTTT

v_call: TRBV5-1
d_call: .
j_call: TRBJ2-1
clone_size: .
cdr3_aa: CASSLGFGFGGEQFF
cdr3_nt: TGCGCCAGCAGCTTGGGCTTTGGGTTTGGGGGTGAGCAGTTCTTC

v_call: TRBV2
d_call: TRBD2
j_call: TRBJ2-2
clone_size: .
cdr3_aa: CASSPLSGSPGELFF
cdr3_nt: TGTGCCAGCTCCCCTTTGAGCGGGAGTCCCGGGGAGCTGTTTTTT

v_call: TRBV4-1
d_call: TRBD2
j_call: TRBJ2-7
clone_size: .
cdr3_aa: CASSQTSGSSNEQYF
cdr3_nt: TGCGCCAGCAGCCAAACTAGCGGGAGCTCCAACGAGCAGTACTTC

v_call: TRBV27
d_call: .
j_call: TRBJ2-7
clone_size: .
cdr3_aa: CASSLQGLPYEQYF
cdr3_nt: TGTGCCAGCAGTTTACAGGGGTTGCCCTACGAGCAGTACTTC

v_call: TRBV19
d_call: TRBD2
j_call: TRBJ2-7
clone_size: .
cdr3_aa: CASSIWLAGGPREQYF
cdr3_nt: TGTGCCAGTAGTATCTGGCTAGCGGGAGGGCCGAGGGAGCAGTACTTC